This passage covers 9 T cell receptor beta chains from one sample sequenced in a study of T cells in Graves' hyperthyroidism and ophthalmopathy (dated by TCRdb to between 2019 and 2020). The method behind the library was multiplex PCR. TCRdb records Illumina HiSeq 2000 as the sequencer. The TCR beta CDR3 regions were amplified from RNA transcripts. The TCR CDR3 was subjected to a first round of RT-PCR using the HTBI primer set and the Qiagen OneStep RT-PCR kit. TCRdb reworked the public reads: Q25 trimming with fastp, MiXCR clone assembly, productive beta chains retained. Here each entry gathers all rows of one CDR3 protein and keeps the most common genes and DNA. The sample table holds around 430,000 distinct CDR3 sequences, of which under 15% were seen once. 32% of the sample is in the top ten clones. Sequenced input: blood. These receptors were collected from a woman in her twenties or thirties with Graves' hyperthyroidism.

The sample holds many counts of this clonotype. The CDR3 coding sequence is TGTGCCAGCTCACTTGGTTTCGAGAGCACAGATACGCAGTATTTT. Translated: CASSLGFESTDTQYF. The chain couples TRBV18 to TRBJ2-3; no clear D gene. This CDR3 is built from 15 residues. The ends were cut back, 4 bases at V and 0 bases at J, with 11 bases in the middle. The germline CDR1 and CDR2 sequences are KGHSH and LQKENI. Full variable domain (missing parts from reference TRBV18 and TRBJ2-3): NAGVMQNPRHLVRRRGQEARLRCSPMKGHSHVYWYRQLPEEGLKFMVYLQKENIIDESGMPKERFSAEFPKEGPSILRIQQVVRGDSAAYFCASSLGFESTDTQYFGPGTRLTVL.

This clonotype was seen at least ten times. The CDR3 DNA is TGTGCCAGCTCACCACCGGCCCAGGGGACAAGGGTCACCTATGGCTACACCTTC. Protein product: CASSPPAQGTRVTYGYTF. V gene TRBV18 combines with J gene TRBJ1-2, with D perhaps matching TRBD1 (6 bases). CDR1 and CDR2 from the germline V gene are KGHSH and LQKENI. V dropped 0 bases and J dropped 4 bases, with 21 bases sitting between them. CDR3 size: 18 residues.

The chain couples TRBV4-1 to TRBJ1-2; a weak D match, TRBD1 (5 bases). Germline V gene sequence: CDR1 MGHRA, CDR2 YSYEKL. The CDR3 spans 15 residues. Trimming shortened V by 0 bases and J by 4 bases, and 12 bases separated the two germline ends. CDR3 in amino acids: CASSQDGLQGYGYTF. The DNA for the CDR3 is TGCGCCAGCAGCCAAGATGGGCTTCAGGGCTATGGCTACACCTTC.

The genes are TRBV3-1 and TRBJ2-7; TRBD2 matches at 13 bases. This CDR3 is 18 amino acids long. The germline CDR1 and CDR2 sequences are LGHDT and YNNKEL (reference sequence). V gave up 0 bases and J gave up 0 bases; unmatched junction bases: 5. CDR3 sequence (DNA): TGTGCCAGCAGCCAAGATCGGACTAGCGGGGGCCTCTCCTACGAGCAGTACTTC. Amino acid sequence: CASSQDRTSGGLSYEQYF.

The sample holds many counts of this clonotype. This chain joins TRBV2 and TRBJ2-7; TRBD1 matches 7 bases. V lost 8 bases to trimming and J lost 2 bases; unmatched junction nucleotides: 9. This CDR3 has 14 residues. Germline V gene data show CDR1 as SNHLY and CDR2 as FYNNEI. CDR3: CASSRQGKTYEQYF. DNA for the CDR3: TGTGCCAGCTCCCGACAGGGAAAAACCTACGAGCAGTACTTC.

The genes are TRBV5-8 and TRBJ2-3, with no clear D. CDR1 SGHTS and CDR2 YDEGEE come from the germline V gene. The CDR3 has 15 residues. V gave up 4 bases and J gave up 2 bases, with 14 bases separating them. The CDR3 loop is CASSPRSGFTDTQYF. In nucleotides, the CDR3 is TGTGCCAGCAGCCCCAGGTCGGGTTTCACAGATACGCAGTATTTT.

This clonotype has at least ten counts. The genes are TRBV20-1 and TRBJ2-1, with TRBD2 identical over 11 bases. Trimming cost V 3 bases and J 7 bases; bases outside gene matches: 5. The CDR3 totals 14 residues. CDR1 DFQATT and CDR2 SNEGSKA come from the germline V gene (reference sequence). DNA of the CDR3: TGCAGTGCTAGGGGGGCTAGCGGGAGGAATGAGCAGTTCTTC. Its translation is CSARGASGRNEQFF.

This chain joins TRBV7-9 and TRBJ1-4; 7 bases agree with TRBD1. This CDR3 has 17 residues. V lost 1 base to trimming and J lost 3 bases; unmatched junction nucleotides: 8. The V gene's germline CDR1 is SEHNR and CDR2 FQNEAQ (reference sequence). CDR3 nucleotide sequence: TGTGCCAGCAGCTTAGGCCCGGGACAGCTGGCTAATGAAAAACTGTTTTTT. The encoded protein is CASSLGPGQLANEKLFF.

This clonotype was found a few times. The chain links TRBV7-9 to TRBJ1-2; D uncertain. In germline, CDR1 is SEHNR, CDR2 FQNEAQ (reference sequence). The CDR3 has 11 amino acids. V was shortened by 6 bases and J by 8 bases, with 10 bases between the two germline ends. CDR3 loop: CASSPSMGYTF. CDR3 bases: TGTGCCAGCAGTCCAAGCATGGGCTACACCTTC.